The next 17 T cell receptor beta chains were all read from a single sample in a study of CD8 T cells in ankylosing spondylitis (dated 2017 in TCRdb). The library was built by means of 5' RACE. TCRdb lists the instrument as Illumina HiSeq 2500. TCRdb's own reprocessing of the public reads used fastp at Q25 and MiXCR and kept productive beta chains. All rows with the same CDR3 protein become a single entry with the most common DNA and genes. In this sample the table shows roughly 68,000 distinct CDR3 sequences, under 7.5% of which occur a single time. The top ten constitute 5% of the sample. The sequencing sample was made of synovial fluid, either unsorted or a sorted T cell fraction (not recorded which). These receptors all stem from a male donor with ankylosing spondylitis.

The genes are TRBV2 and TRBJ2-5; D unclear. Germline values: CDR1 SNHLY, CDR2 FYNNEI. Trimming took 5 bases from V and 6 from J, leaving 7 bases between them. CDR3 length: 11 amino acids. Written as DNA, the CDR3 is TGTGCCAGCAGTAGCTGGCAGACCCAGTACTTC. It is translated as CASSSWQTQYF. The full variable domain, completed using reference TRBV2 and TRBJ2-5, is EPEVTQTPSHQVTQMGQEVILRCVPISNHLYFYWYRQILGQKVEFLVSFYNNEISEKSEIFDDQFSVERPDGSNFTLKIRSTKLEDSAMYFCASSSWQTQYFGPGTRLLVL.

This chain connects TRBV15 to TRBJ2-3; 9 bases are shared with TRBD2. Germline values: CDR1 LNHNV, CDR2 YYDKDF (reference sequence). The junction had 3 bases not matched to a gene; V was cut back by 2 bases and J by 0 bases. The CDR3 totals 16 residues. This chain's CDR3 is CATSRSSGTSTDTQYF. The DNA of the CDR3 is TGTGCCACCAGCAGATCTAGCGGGACTAGCACAGATACGCAGTATTTT.

This clonotype was counted once. A much larger clone lies one base from this, so it may be a read error. The rearrangement joins TRBV12-3 or TRBV12-4 to TRBJ2-3; 12 bases line up with TRBD2. The CDR3 contains 14 residues. CDR3 in amino acids: CASGWTSGTDTQNF. CDR3 sequence (DNA): TGTGCCAGCGGATGGACTAGCGGGACAGATACGCAGAATTTT.

This clonotype was found many times. V and J are TRBV7-9 and TRBJ2-7; a weak D match, TRBD2 (6 bases). V shed 5 bases and J shed 3 bases, with 14 bases lying between them. The CDR3 sequence is 14 residues long. The germline V gene has CDR1 SEHNR and CDR2 FQNEAQ (reference sequence). The chain's CDR3 is CASSRGDSGYEQYF. The CDR3 region has the DNA TGTGCCAGCAGCCGAGGGGACTCAGGCTACGAGCAGTACTTC.

There are many counts of this clonotype. This chain links TRBV5-6 with TRBJ2-7, with D unclear. Trimming left V 1 base short and J 0 bases short, with 2 bases between. The CDR3 has 12 amino acids. Germline V gene lookup returns CDR1 SGHDT and CDR2 YYEEEE. CDR3 DNA: TGTGCCAGCAGCTTGTACTCCTACGAGCAGTACTTC. Protein: CASSLYSYEQYF. Full variable domain (outside the CDR3, taken from reference TRBV5-6 and TRBJ2-7): DAGVTQSPTHLIKTRGQQVTLRCSPKSGHDTVSWYQQALGQGPQFIFQYYEEEERQRGNFPDRFSGHQFPNYSSELNVNALLLGDSALYLCASSLYSYEQYFGPGTRLTVT.

The chain joins TRBV5-1 to TRBJ1-1; 10 bases are a match to TRBD1. This CDR3 is 17 amino acids long. From germline, CDR1 is SGHRS and CDR2 YFSETQ. V shed 4 bases and J 5 bases; nucleotides not matched to a gene: 14. The DNA for the CDR3 is TGCGCCAGCAGCCCCCTTATGGGGACAGGGGTTAGGACTGAAGCTTTCTTT. It encodes CASSPLMGTGVRTEAFF.

This clonotype occurred many times. The chain joins TRBV11-2 to TRBJ2-1; the match to TRBD2 covers 16 bases. Germline values: CDR1 SGHAT, CDR2 FQNNGV. This CDR3 has 18 residues. With 5 bases clipped from V and 4 bases from J, the junction kept 8 bases outside the gene matches. Here the CDR3 DNA reads TGTGCCAGCAGCCGAGGGACTAGCGGGAGGGCCATTTACAATGAGCAGTTCTTC. Residues: CASSRGTSGRAIYNEQFF.

This clonotype has more than one count but fewer than ten. As DNA, the CDR3 is TGTGCCAGCAGCTATATGCGTGGGTCCTACGAGCAGTACTTC. Its protein product is CASSYMRGSYEQYF. The chain couples TRBV5-6 to TRBJ2-7; D is undetermined. Between the trimmed V and J ends, which lost 3 bases and 1 base, there was a span of 11 bases. The CDR3 extends over 14 amino acids. Germline CDR1 SGHDT, CDR2 YYEEEE.

This clonotype was observed many times. This chain uses TRBV19 with TRBJ2-1; D is tentatively TRBD1 or TRBD2 (5 bases each). CDR3 length: 14 amino acids. With 5 bases removed from V and 5 bases from J, the gap between germline ends came to 13 bases. In germline, CDR1 is LNHDA, CDR2 SQIVND (reference sequence). CDR3 in DNA: TGTGCCAGTAGTCCCTTGGGACGGAACAATGAGCAGTTCTTC. It translates to CASSPLGRNNEQFF.

About this clonotype: A junction boundary mismatches the germline segment, possibly from a read error. This rearrangement joins TRBV12-3 or TRBV12-4 to TRBJ2-2, with 10 bases that match TRBD2. The CDR3 extends over 15 amino acids. CDR3 in DNA: TGTGCCAGCAGTGTAGCGGGAGGAGTCACCGGGGAGCTGTTTTTT. Its translation: CASSVAGGVTGELFF.

This clonotype was recorded a few times. The V and J genes are TRBV10-2 and TRBJ2-7; a weak D match, TRBD1 (5 bases). Trimming stripped 5 bases from V and 0 bases from J, with 17 bases between. Per germline, CDR1 WSHSY and CDR2 SAAADI. The CDR3 contains 16 residues. The CDR3 DNA sequence: TGCGCCAGCAGTTCTCCCAGGGAAACAATCTCCTACGAGCAGTACTTC. Protein product: CASSSPRETISYEQYF.

This clonotype was detected ten times or more. The genes are TRBV4-2 and TRBJ2-3; perhaps TRBD1 as D (6 bases). The CDR3 consists of 16 residues. Trimming stripped 4 bases from V and 0 bases from J, with 14 bases between. The germline CDR1 and CDR2 sequences are LGHNA and YNFKEQ. The chain's CDR3 is CASSPQGDTSTDTQYF. The CDR3, as DNA: TGTGCCAGCAGCCCCCAAGGGGACACTAGCACAGATACGCAGTATTTT.

This clonotype has a count of ten or more. J is TRBJ2-5 and V is TRBV4-1; 11 bases fit TRBD1. Germline values: CDR1 MGHRA, CDR2 YSYEKL. This CDR3 has 16 residues. V lost 4 bases, J lost 2 bases, and 6 bases stayed unmatched. CDR3 amino acids: CASSPQGTGGQETQYF. The CDR3 bases are TGCGCCAGCAGCCCACAAGGGACAGGGGGTCAAGAGACCCAGTACTTC.

This clonotype was counted only a few times. The chain joins TRBV5-4 to TRBJ2-4; D possibly corresponds to TRBD2 (6 bases). V was cut by 0 bases and J by 0 bases, with 19 bases left in between. Germline CDR1 and CDR2: SGHNT and YYREEE (reference sequence). This CDR3 has 19 amino acids. The CDR3 is CASSLGSTLTSSAKNIQYF. CDR3 bases: TGTGCCAGCAGCTTGGGAAGCACATTGACTAGTTCAGCCAAAAACATTCAGTACTTC.

This clonotype came up a few times. The genes are TRBV5-1 and TRBJ2-5; 9 positions agree with TRBD2. Per the germline V gene, CDR1 is SGHRS and CDR2 is YFSETQ. Trimming at V came to 3 bases and at J to 2 bases, leaving 20 bases not matched to a gene. The CDR3 loop spans 20 amino acids. In DNA form, the CDR3 reads TGCGCCAGCAGCTGGGGCCGGGGAGCGGGAGGTGGAGTTGGTCAAGAGACCCAGTACTTC. Translating gives CASSWGRGAGGGVGQETQYF. The full variable domain, its missing parts supplied by reference TRBV5-1 and TRBJ2-5, is KAGVTQTPRYLIKTRGQQVTLSCSPISGHRSVSWYQQTPGQGLQFLFEYFSETQRNKGNFPGRFSGRQFSNSRSEMNVSTLELGDSALYLCASSWGRGAGGGVGQETQYFGPGTRLLVL.

This clonotype was seen many times. The chain links TRBV20-1 to TRBJ2-2, with unresolved D. The CDR3 sequence is 15 residues long. Germline values: CDR1 DFQATT, CDR2 SNEGSKA (reference sequence). The V end lost 0 bases, the J end lost 5 bases, and 13 bases lay between the germline ends. The CDR3 DNA sequence: TGCAGTGCTAGAGATGGCTCCTCGGCAACCGGGGAGCTGTTTTTT. Amino acid sequence: CSARDGSSATGELFF.

This clonotype was counted many times. The genes are TRBV20-1 and TRBJ2-1; 7 bases align to TRBD2. The CDR3 sequence is 14 residues long. With V trimmed by 6 bases and J by 8 bases, 13 bases remained unmatched. Per the germline V gene, CDR1 is DFQATT and CDR2 is SNEGSKA (reference sequence). CDR3 nucleotides: TGCAGTGCCCTCCTTGGGGGGGAGGTCGATGAGCAGTTCTTC. As protein: CSALLGGEVDEQFF.